Below are 22 T cell receptor beta chains sequenced from a single sample in a study of blood T cell repertoires in COVID-19. Sequenced by immunoSEQ multiplex PCR; TCRdb stores in-frame clones only, minus some. This table holds about 160,000 clones, approximately 80% found once. Sample: peripheral blood. These receptors came from a woman aged 35 to 49 with COVID-19, enrolled during active disease.

The CDR3 protein is CASSQDPRGGLFYYGYTF. For the CDR3, the DNA is TGTGCCAGCAGCCAAGATCCTAGGGGAGGACTGTTTTACTATGGCTACACCTTC. V and J are TRBV14 and TRBJ1-2; possible D gene TRBD1, 5 bases. This CDR3 has 18 residues. CDR1 and CDR2 (germline): SGHDN, FVKESK. The V and J ends lost 0 bases and 3 bases respectively, with 20 bases between them.

The table lists this clone with a few counts. This chain connects TRBV28 to TRBJ2-1; perhaps TRBD1 as D (6 bases). CDR1 is MDHEN, CDR2 SYDVKM, per germline. The CDR3 covers 20 residues. V dropped 3 bases and J dropped 7 bases, with 31 bases sitting between them. The CDR3 sequence: CASSFITSPFLTGNRNEQFF. The CDR3 nucleotides are TGTGCCAGCAGTTTTATCACCTCACCTTTCCTAACAGGGAATAGGAATGAGCAGTTCTTC.

This clone was counted a few times. The J gene is TRBJ1-5, the V gene TRBV12-3 or TRBV12-4, with D hard to call. Trimming cost V 5 bases and J 5 bases, with 7 bases left between them. The CDR3 contains 12 residues. CDR3 nucleotides: TGTGCCAGCAGTCACTCGGATCAGCCCCAGCATTTT. Its translation is CASSHSDQPQHF.

DNA of the CDR3: TGTGCCCAGAACAAGCTAGCGGGCAGCACAGATACGCAGTATTTT. It codes for CAQNKLAGSTDTQYF. The V and J genes are TRBV7-2 and TRBJ2-3; 8 nucleotides match TRBD2. Germline CDR1 is SGHTA and CDR2 is FQGNSA. V was clipped by 11 bases and J by 0 bases; unmatched bases: 10. The CDR3 length is 15 residues.

V gene TRBV27 combines with J gene TRBJ2-3; no clear D. Germline V gene lookup returns CDR1 MNHEY and CDR2 SMNVEV (reference sequence). This CDR3 is built from 13 residues. V was clipped by 7 bases and J by 3 bases, with 11 bases between them. The CDR3 region is CASKGQATDTQYF. The CDR3 DNA reads as TGTGCCAGCAAAGGCCAGGCAACAGATACGCAGTATTTT.

J is TRBJ1-6 and V is TRBV12-3 or TRBV12-4; maybe TRBD1 (5 bases). Trimming pared 1 base from V and 9 bases from J, leaving 7 bases between. The CDR3 consists of 13 residues. This CDR3 is CASSLEGFSPLHF. DNA for the CDR3: TGTGCCAGCAGTTTAGAGGGGTTTTCACCCCTCCACTTT.

The V gene is TRBV28, the J gene TRBJ2-7; 9 bases fit TRBD2. CDR3 length: 15 amino acids. The junction had 6 bases not matched to a gene; V was cut back by 5 bases and J by 1 base. Germline V lookup: CDR1 MDHEN, CDR2 SYDVKM. The CDR3 region is CASSPSSGASYEQYV. The CDR3 bases are TGTGCCAGCAGTCCTTCTAGCGGGGCTTCCTACGAGCAGTACGTC.

The rearrangement links TRBV29-1 to TRBJ1-1, with D perhaps TRBD1 (5 bases). CDR1 and CDR2 from the germline V gene are SQVTM and ANQGSEA. V was pared by 0 bases and J by 2 bases, with 13 bases between. This CDR3 region has 15 residues. CDR3 region: CSVEDPQVPNTEAFF. The CDR3 DNA reads as TGCAGCGTTGAAGATCCACAGGTTCCTAACACTGAAGCTTTCTTT. Full variable domain (outside the CDR3, taken from reference TRBV29-1 and TRBJ1-1): SAVISQKPSRDICQRGTSLTIQCQVDSQVTMMFWYRQQPGQSLTLIATANQGSEATYESGFVIDKFPISRPNLTFSTLTVSNMSPEDSSIYLCSVEDPQVPNTEAFFGQGTRLTVV.

The chain is built from TRBV7-6 and TRBJ2-2; perhaps TRBD2 as D (6 bases). V lost 2 bases and J 2 bases, leaving 12 bases between the germline ends. From germline, CDR1 is SGHVS and CDR2 FNYEAQ. CDR3 length: 16 amino acids. Here the CDR3 DNA reads TGTGCCAGCAGCTTAACTAGCCATGCAAACACCGGGGAGCTGTTTTTT. Protein product: CASSLTSHANTGELFF.

V usage is TRBV13 and J usage is TRBJ2-3; 11 nucleotides match TRBD2. CDR1 and CDR2 (germline): PRHDT, FYEKMQ (reference sequence). CDR3 length: 18 amino acids. V trimming: 4 bases; J trimming: 4 bases; junction bases outside the gene matches: 13. CDR3 residues: CASSSGLAAHPKADTQYF. The CDR3 region has the DNA TGTGCCAGCAGCTCGGGACTAGCGGCCCACCCCAAGGCAGATACGCAGTATTTT.

The chain combines TRBV27 with TRBJ2-2, with 8 bases aligning to TRBD2. The ends lost 4 bases at V and 2 bases at J; junction bases unmatched: 6. CDR1 MNHEY and CDR2 SMNVEV come from the germline V gene (reference sequence). The CDR3 loop spans 16 amino acids. The CDR3 here is CASSWLTSANTGELFF. DNA for the CDR3: TGTGCCAGCAGTTGGTTGACTAGCGCTAACACCGGGGAGCTGTTTTTT.

The V and J genes are TRBV6-5 and TRBJ2-1; 7 bases match TRBD1. V dropped 6 bases and J dropped 6; count of bases not matched to a gene: 11. CDR1 MNHEY and CDR2 SVGAGI come from the germline V gene. The CDR3 has 15 amino acids. The CDR3 nucleotides are TGTGCCAGCAGCGGCCAGGGGGTTAGCCCCAATGAGCAGTTCTTC. Protein product: CASSGQGVSPNEQFF.

The table lists this clone with a few counts. This chain joins TRBV7-9 and TRBJ1-2; D gene ambiguous. Germline-derived CDR1 and CDR2 are SEHNR and FQNEAQ (reference sequence). This CDR3 is 11 amino acids long. Trimming left V 4 bases short and J 8 bases short, with 8 bases between. In DNA, the CDR3 is TGTGCCAGCAGCTCCGGGAGAGGCTACACCTTC. This encodes CASSSGRGYTF.

This rearrangement joins TRBV6-5 to TRBJ2-1; 9 positions agree with TRBD2. From germline, CDR1 is MNHEY and CDR2 SVGAGI. The V segment lost 6 bases and the J segment 5 bases; nucleotides outside the gene matches: 8. CDR3 length: 15 amino acids. The CDR3 DNA reads as TGTGCCAGCAGGTCGCGGGGGGGCGGCCACAATGAGCAGTTCTTC. It translates to CASRSRGGGHNEQFF.

This clone turned up a few times. The chain joins TRBV10-3 to TRBJ2-7; D gene unclear. Germline CDR1 reads ENHRY; CDR2 reads SYGVKD. The CDR3 is 14 amino acids. The V and J ends lost 3 bases and 1 base respectively, with 10 bases between them. For the CDR3, the DNA is TGTGCCATCAGTGATGGCCCGCCTTCCTACGAGCAGTACTTC. Translating gives CAISDGPPSYEQYF.

The chain has TRBV5-5 and TRBJ2-2; weak D call: TRBD2 (5 bases). V dropped 7 bases and J dropped 6 bases, with 13 bases sitting between them. In germline, CDR1 is SGHKS, CDR2 YYEKEE (reference sequence). This CDR3 is 13 amino acids long. The DNA for the CDR3 is TGTGCCAGCGACCTTCCTAGCTCCGGGGAGCTGTTTTTT. Its translation is CASDLPSSGELFF.

The chain is built from TRBV5-4 and TRBJ2-3, with D possibly being TRBD1 (5 bases). Germline CDR1 reads SGHNT; CDR2 reads YYREEE (reference sequence). Trimming removed 2 bases from V and 2 bases from J, with 12 bases in between. CDR3 length: 15 amino acids. The CDR3 region is CASSLTGQPTDTQYF. In DNA form, the CDR3 reads TGTGCCAGCAGCTTAACAGGTCAACCCACAGATACGCAGTATTTT.

The CDR3 sequence: CASSPLGSSTDTQYF. CDR3 DNA sequence: TGTGCCAGCAGCCCTCTAGGTTCTAGCACAGATACGCAGTATTTT. V gene TRBV5-6 combines with J gene TRBJ2-3; D gene ambiguous. Germline CDR1 SGHDT, CDR2 YYEEEE. The CDR3 loop spans 15 amino acids. Trimming removed 4 bases from V and 0 bases from J, with 12 bases in between.

The rearrangement uses TRBV5-5 and TRBJ1-6; D is perhaps TRBD1 (5 bases). The CDR3 is made up of 14 amino acids. V was trimmed by 5 bases and J by 10 bases, leaving 16 bases between them. Germline V gene sequence: CDR1 SGHKS, CDR2 YYEKEE (reference sequence). The CDR3 bases are TGTGCCAGCAGTTGGGGGTCGGGGGACTCACCCCTCCACTTT. It specifies CASSWGSGDSPLHF.

With regard to this clone: Sequence at one end of the junction differs from germline and may be a read error. CDR3 amino acids: CASSERGFRTHF. Here the CDR3 DNA reads TGTGCCAGTAGCGAAAGAGGGTTCCGAACTCACTTT. V usage is TRBV19 and J usage is TRBJ1-1, with unresolved D. Germline lookup yields CDR1 LNHDA and CDR2 SQIVND (reference sequence). The CDR3 totals 12 residues.

The chain links TRBV18 to TRBJ2-6; 9 positions agree with TRBD1. Losses at the gene ends were 4 bases for V and 0 bases for J; bases not matched to a gene: 13. The CDR3 is 20 amino acids. Germline V lookup: CDR1 KGHSH, CDR2 LQKENI. This CDR3 is CASSRELTGGVISGANVLTF. DNA of the CDR3: TGTGCCAGCTCACGGGAATTGACAGGGGGAGTGATCTCTGGGGCCAACGTCCTGACTTTC.

This rearrangement joins TRBV5-1 to TRBJ2-7, with a possible D match to TRBD1 (5 bases). The CDR3 spans 15 residues. Germline V gives CDR1 SGHRS, CDR2 YFSETQ. Trimming shortened V by 0 bases and J by 1 base, and 11 bases separated the two germline ends. The CDR3 DNA is TGCGCCAGCAGCTTGGAGCCAGGGTATTCCTACGAGCAGTACTTC. This gives the protein CASSLEPGYSYEQYF. The whole variable domain, filled in from reference TRBV5-1 and TRBJ2-7, reads KAGVTQTPRYLIKTRGQQVTLSCSPISGHRSVSWYQQTPGQGLQFLFEYFSETQRNKGNFPGRFSGRQFSNSRSEMNVSTLELGDSALYLCASSLEPGYSYEQYFGPGTRLTVT.